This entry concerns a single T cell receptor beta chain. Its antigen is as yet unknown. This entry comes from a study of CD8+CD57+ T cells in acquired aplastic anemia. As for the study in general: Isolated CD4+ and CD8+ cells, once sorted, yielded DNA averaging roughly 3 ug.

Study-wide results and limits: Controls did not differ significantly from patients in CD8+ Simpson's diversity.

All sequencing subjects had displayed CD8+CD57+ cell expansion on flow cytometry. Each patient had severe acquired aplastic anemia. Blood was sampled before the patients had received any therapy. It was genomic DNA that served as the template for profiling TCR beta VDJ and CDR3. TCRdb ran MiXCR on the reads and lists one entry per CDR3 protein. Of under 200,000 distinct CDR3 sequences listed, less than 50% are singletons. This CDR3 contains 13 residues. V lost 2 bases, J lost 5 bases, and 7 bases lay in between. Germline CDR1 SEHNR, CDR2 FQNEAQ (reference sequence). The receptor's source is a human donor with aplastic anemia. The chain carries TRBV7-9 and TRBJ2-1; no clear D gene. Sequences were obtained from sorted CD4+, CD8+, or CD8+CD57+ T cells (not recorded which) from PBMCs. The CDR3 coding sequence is TGTGCCAGCAGCTTATACGGAAACAATGAGCAGTTCTTC. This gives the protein CASSLYGNNEQFF.